The 27 T cell receptor beta chains below were found in one sample sequenced in a study of human T cells and chemical hapten exposure. A single record per CDR3 protein comes from TCRdb applying MiXCR to the RACE reads. The sample shows just over 350,000 distinct CDR3 sequences, more than 5% of them seen only once. As for time point: patch test 2, 6 weeks after DPC sensitization. Documented treatment: therapeutic diphenylcyclopropenone sensitization with weekly scalp DPC. The sample consisted of whole blood, taken in connection with sensitization to the hapten diphenylcyclopropenone (DPC). These receptors were obtained from a woman aged 18 to 35 with alopecia areata. Some clones in this sample may be carry-over from other donors' samples.

This clonotype showed up many times. The genes are TRBV6-2 or TRBV6-3 and TRBJ2-7, with TRBD1 identical over 7 bases. This CDR3 has 14 amino acids. Germline values: CDR1 MNHEY, CDR2 SVGEGT. V lost 5 bases to trimming and J lost 2 bases; unmatched junction nucleotides: 6. The DNA for the CDR3 is TGTGCCAGCAGTCCACGACAGGGCCCCTACGAGCAGTACTTC. This translates into CASSPRQGPYEQYF.

The V and J genes are TRBV7-9 and TRBJ2-7; TRBD1 matches 9 bases. V dropped 5 bases and J dropped 7; count of bases not matched to a gene: 6. CDR1 is SEHNR, CDR2 FQNEAQ, per germline (reference sequence). The CDR3 contains 13 residues. For the CDR3, the DNA is TGTGCCAGCAGCGCTCGACAGGGGGAAGAGCAGTACTTC. Translation gives CASSARQGEEQYF.

In its sample, this clonotype was seen many times. The rearrangement uses TRBV27 and TRBJ1-1; D not resolved. This CDR3 comprises 12 residues. Germline CDR1 and CDR2: MNHEY and SMNVEV (reference sequence). Trimming took 7 bases from V and 0 from J, leaving 6 bases between them. The CDR3 coding sequence is TGTGCCAGCAAACAATTGAACACTGAAGCTTTCTTT. This sequence encodes CASKQLNTEAFF.

This clonotype was recorded a few times. This chain uses TRBV27 with TRBJ2-7; D is perhaps TRBD1 or TRBD2 (5 bases each). Per germline, CDR1 MNHEY and CDR2 SMNVEV (reference sequence). This CDR3 region has 11 residues. V lost 3 bases and J 9 bases, leaving 9 bases between the germline ends. The CDR3 DNA reads TGTGCCAGCAGTTTGGGGGTTCGGCAGTACTTC. Amino acid sequence: CASSLGVRQYF.

This chain links TRBV7-9 with TRBJ1-1; D unclear. Germline V gene lookup returns CDR1 SEHNR and CDR2 FQNEAQ (reference sequence). V was cut by 4 bases and J by 8 bases, with 11 bases left in between. This CDR3 spans 12 amino acids. CDR3 nucleotide sequence: TGTGCCAGCAGCTCGAAGGAGCGCGAAGCTTTCTTT. Amino acids: CASSSKEREAFF.

This chain connects TRBV5-1 to TRBJ2-6; no reliable D call. The ends were cut back, 5 bases at V and 5 bases at J, with 5 bases in the middle. The CDR3 runs 12 residues. Germline V gene data show CDR1 as SGHRS and CDR2 as YFSETQ. CDR3 residues: CASSQRANVLTF. The CDR3 region has the DNA TGCGCCAGCAGTCAACGGGCCAACGTCCTGACTTTC. Full variable domain (remainder filled in from reference TRBV5-1 and TRBJ2-6): KAGVTQTPRYLIKTRGQQVTLSCSPISGHRSVSWYQQTPGQGLQFLFEYFSETQRNKGNFPGRFSGRQFSNSRSEMNVSTLELGDSALYLCASSQRANVLTFGAGSRLTVL.

This clonotype was seen many times. The chain joins TRBV29-1 to TRBJ1-4; D ambiguous. The germline V and J ends were trimmed by 5 bases and 5 bases, with 15 bases remaining between them. There are 14 residues in the CDR3. CDR1 and CDR2 (germline): SQVTM, ANQGSEA. The CDR3 reads CSVMETIGNEKLFF. CDR3 DNA: TGCAGCGTTATGGAGACCATAGGCAATGAAAAACTGTTTTTT.

This clonotype was seen repeatedly, ten times or more. CDR3 loop: CSAREGSGNTIYF. The CDR3 DNA is TGCAGTGCTAGAGAAGGCTCTGGAAACACCATATATTTT. The V call is TRBV20-1, the J call TRBJ1-3; D gene unclear. The V gene lost 0 bases and the J gene lost 0 bases, with 3 bases spanning the gap. Germline CDR1 DFQATT, CDR2 SNEGSKA (reference sequence). This CDR3 is 13 amino acids long.

There are a few counts of this clonotype. The chain combines TRBV5-1 with TRBJ1-2; 8 positions match TRBD1. CDR1 is SGHRS, CDR2 YFSETQ, per germline. The CDR3 contains 17 residues. V was clipped by 4 bases and J by 4 bases; unmatched bases: 15. CDR3 in amino acids: CASSLPDFGQGTYGYTF. CDR3 coding DNA: TGCGCCAGCAGCCTCCCGGACTTTGGACAGGGAACCTATGGCTACACCTTC. The full variable domain, in which reference TRBV5-1 and TRBJ1-2 provide the parts outside the CDR3, is KAGVTQTPRYLIKTRGQQVTLSCSPISGHRSVSWYQQTPGQGLQFLFEYFSETQRNKGNFPGRFSGRQFSNSRSEMNVSTLELGDSALYLCASSLPDFGQGTYGYTFGSGTRLTVV.

The chain combines TRBV4-2 with TRBJ2-7, with D tentatively TRBD2 (5 bases). This CDR3 region has 14 residues. CDR1 and CDR2 from the germline V gene are LGHNA and YNFKEQ. V dropped 3 bases and J dropped 3 bases, with 12 bases sitting between them. Here the CDR3 reads CASSQGGLSYEQYF. The CDR3 DNA follows: TGTGCCAGCAGCCAGGGCGGGCTGAGCTACGAGCAGTACTTC.

The chain carries TRBV7-8 and TRBJ1-1, with TRBD1 as a possible D gene (5 bases). Germline V gene sequence: CDR1 SGHVS, CDR2 FQNEAQ. The CDR3 has 16 residues. Trimming removed 5 bases from V and 1 base from J, with 17 bases in between. CDR3 coding DNA: TGTGCCAGCAGCGGGCTGGAGGGGCGAACGAACACTGAAGCTTTCTTT. Protein sequence: CASSGLEGRTNTEAFF.

The gene calls are TRBV7-9 and TRBJ1-1; D perhaps matches TRBD1 (5 bases). The ends were cut back, 5 bases at V and 0 bases at J, with 13 bases in the middle. The CDR3 sequence is 15 residues long. Germline CDR1 and CDR2: SEHNR and FQNEAQ (reference sequence). CDR3 in DNA: TGTGCCAGCAGCCCTGAGACAGTATTGAACACTGAAGCTTTCTTT. It encodes CASSPETVLNTEAFF.

Written as DNA, the CDR3 is TGTGCCATCAGTGAGTCGGTTTCCGAGCAGTACTTC. Its translation is CAISESVSEQYF. The chain carries TRBV10-3 and TRBJ2-7; D not resolved. The germline V gene has CDR1 ENHRY and CDR2 SYGVKD. This CDR3 region has 12 residues. Trimming removed 0 bases at V and 6 bases at J, with 6 bases between.

V gene TRBV6-1 combines with J gene TRBJ2-7, with 8 bases lining up with TRBD1. This CDR3 is 16 amino acids long. Germline loops: CDR1 MNHNS, CDR2 SASEGT. The ends lost 5 bases at V and 2 bases at J; junction bases unmatched: 11. CDR3 amino acids: CASSSQGRGRPYEQYF. The CDR3 DNA reads TGTGCCAGCAGTTCCCAGGGCAGGGGGCGGCCCTACGAGCAGTACTTC.

This clonotype was seen many times. The chain uses TRBV27 and TRBJ1-4; 9 nucleotides match TRBD1. Germline trimming cut 10 bases from V and 8 bases from J; bases unmatched to any gene: 11. The CDR3 totals 14 residues. CDR1 and CDR2 (germline): MNHEY, SMNVEV (reference sequence). Here the CDR3 reads CAIPTDRGVEKLFF. CDR3 sequence (DNA): TGTGCCATCCCCACGGACAGGGGTGTGGAAAAACTGTTTTTT.

This clonotype has more than one count but fewer than ten. The chain carries TRBV2 and TRBJ1-2; the match to TRBD1 covers 8 bases. Per germline, CDR1 SNHLY and CDR2 FYNNEI. V was clipped by 4 bases and J by 4 bases; unmatched bases: 17. The CDR3 loop spans 18 amino acids. The CDR3 protein is CASSGPTDRGDVGYGYTF. CDR3 sequence (DNA): TGTGCCAGCAGTGGGCCCACAGACAGGGGCGATGTCGGCTATGGCTACACCTTC. The variable domain in full, completed from reference TRBV2 and TRBJ1-2, reads EPEVTQTPSHQVTQMGQEVILRCVPISNHLYFYWYRQILGQKVEFLVSFYNNEISEKSEIFDDQFSVERPDGSNFTLKIRSTKLEDSAMYFCASSGPTDRGDVGYGYTFGSGTRLTVV.

This chain connects TRBV7-9 to TRBJ2-6; D gene ambiguous. V lost 4 bases and J lost 2, with 12 bases in between. Germline assignment: CDR1 SEHNR and CDR2 FQNEAQ (reference sequence). This CDR3 contains 16 residues. CDR3 in amino acids: CASSSPAVTGANVLTF. Written as DNA, the CDR3 is TGTGCCAGCAGCTCCCCGGCGGTAACTGGGGCCAACGTCCTGACTTTC. The whole variable domain, filled in from reference TRBV7-9 and TRBJ2-6, reads DTGVSQNPRHKITKRGQNVTFRCDPISEHNRLYWYRQTLGQGPEFLTYFQNEAQLEKSRLLSDRFSAERPKGSFSTLEIQRTEQGDSAMYLCASSSPAVTGANVLTFGAGSRLTVL.

The sample holds a few counts of this clonotype. The V call is TRBV18, the J call TRBJ2-7; 7 bases align to TRBD1. J gave up 4 bases and V 0 bases, and 9 bases lay outside the gene matches. The V gene's germline CDR1 is KGHSH and CDR2 LQKENI. This CDR3 spans 16 amino acids. CDR3 in amino acids: CASSPPLKGAPYEQYF. DNA of the CDR3: TGTGCCAGCTCACCACCATTAAAGGGGGCACCTTACGAGCAGTACTTC.

The genes are TRBV6-5 and TRBJ2-5; 9 bases match TRBD1. V lost 10 bases, J lost 4 bases, and 7 bases stayed unmatched. Germline V gene sequence: CDR1 MNHEY, CDR2 SVGAGI. CDR3 size: 13 residues. The CDR3 DNA reads TGTGCCACCAACAGGGGGCCCCGAGAGACCCAGTACTTC. This sequence encodes CATNRGPRETQYF.

The DNA of the CDR3 is TGTGCCAGCAGCCAATCAGATAGAGAGAATCAGCCCCAGCATTTT. Protein product: CASSQSDRENQPQHF. V gene TRBV16 combines with J gene TRBJ1-5; D remains unclear. V was trimmed by 0 bases and J by 4 bases, leaving 10 bases between them. This CDR3 is 15 amino acids long. Germline loops: CDR1 KGHSY, CDR2 FQNENV.

V usage is TRBV12-3 or TRBV12-4 and J usage is TRBJ2-2, with TRBD1 matching over 9 bases. CDR3 length: 17 amino acids. Germline trimming cut 2 bases from V and 4 bases from J; bases unmatched to any gene: 8. Here the CDR3 DNA reads TGTGCCAGCAGTTTACCCCCCGGGACAGGGACCACCGGGGAGCTGTTTTTT. This codes for CASSLPPGTGTTGELFF.

This clonotype was observed a few times. V gene TRBV11-1 combines with J gene TRBJ2-7; 8 positions agree with TRBD1. The V gene end was trimmed by 5 bases and the J gene end by 7 bases; junction bases not matched to a gene: 7. The germline V gene has CDR1 SGHAT and CDR2 FQDESV (reference sequence). The CDR3 is made up of 13 amino acids. Here the CDR3 reads CASSPQGAKEQYF. Written as DNA, the CDR3 is TGTGCCAGCAGCCCCCAGGGGGCGAAAGAGCAGTACTTC.

The V gene is TRBV14, the J gene TRBJ1-3; no firm D call. In germline, CDR1 is SGHDN, CDR2 FVKESK. The CDR3 totals 15 residues. The germline V and J ends were trimmed by 0 bases and 3 bases, with 9 bases remaining between them. This chain's CDR3 is CASSQEAIRGNTIYF. The CDR3 region has the DNA TGTGCCAGCAGCCAAGAAGCAATTCGTGGAAACACCATATATTTT.

This clonotype came up a few times. V gene TRBV20-1 combines with J gene TRBJ2-3; 10 nucleotides match TRBD1. Germline assignment: CDR1 DFQATT and CDR2 SNEGSKA (reference sequence). There are 14 residues in the CDR3. Unmatched junction bases numbered 6, after V lost 5 bases and J lost 4 bases. CDR3 nucleotides: TGCAGTGCTGGGGACAGGGGAGTGGCAGATACGCAGTATTTT. Translation gives CSAGDRGVADTQYF.

The rearrangement uses TRBV7-2 and TRBJ2-3; TRBD1 is a possible D gene (6 bases). V shed 2 bases and J shed 3 bases, with 15 bases lying between them. Germline V CDR1 and CDR2: SGHTA, FQGNSA. The CDR3 has 16 amino acids. The CDR3 here is CASSLPGDRGTDTQYF. The CDR3 DNA reads as TGTGCCAGCAGCTTACCAGGGGATAGGGGGACAGATACGCAGTATTTT. Filled out from reference TRBV7-2 and TRBJ2-3, the complete variable domain reads GAGVSQSPSNKVTEKGKDVELRCDPISGHTALYWYRQSLGQGLEFLIYFQGNSAPDKSGLPSDRFSAERTGGSVSTLTIQRTQQEDSAVYLCASSLPGDRGTDTQYFGPGTRLTVL.

The CDR3 DNA is TGCAGCGGCGGACAGAACACTGAAGCTTTCTTT. Translated, it gives CSGGQNTEAFF. V and J are TRBV29-1 and TRBJ1-1; maybe TRBD1 (5 bases). The germline V and J ends were trimmed by 7 bases and 1 base, with 7 bases remaining between them. Germline CDR1 and CDR2: SQVTM and ANQGSEA. The CDR3 consists of 11 residues.

This clonotype was recorded a few times. CDR3 in amino acids: CSVEPDRSPDTQYF. CDR3 DNA: TGCAGCGTTGAGCCGGACAGAAGTCCAGATACGCAGTATTTT. The J gene is TRBJ2-3, the V gene TRBV29-1, with D perhaps TRBD1 (6 bases). Trimming shortened V by 3 bases and J by 4 bases, and 14 bases separated the two germline ends. Germline V gene sequence: CDR1 SQVTM, CDR2 ANQGSEA. CDR3 length: 14 residues.